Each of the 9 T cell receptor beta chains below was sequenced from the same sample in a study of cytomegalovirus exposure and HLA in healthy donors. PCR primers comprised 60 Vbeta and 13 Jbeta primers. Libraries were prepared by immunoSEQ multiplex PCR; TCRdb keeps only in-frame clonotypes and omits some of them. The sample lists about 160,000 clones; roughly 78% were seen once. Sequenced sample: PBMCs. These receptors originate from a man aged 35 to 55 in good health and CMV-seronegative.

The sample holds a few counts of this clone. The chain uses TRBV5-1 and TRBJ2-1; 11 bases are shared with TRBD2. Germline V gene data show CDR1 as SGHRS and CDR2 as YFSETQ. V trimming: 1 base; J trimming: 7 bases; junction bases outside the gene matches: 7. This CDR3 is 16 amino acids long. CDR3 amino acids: CASSLNLAGGGNEQFF. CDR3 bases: TGCGCCAGCAGCTTGAACCTAGCGGGAGGTGGGAATGAGCAGTTCTTC.

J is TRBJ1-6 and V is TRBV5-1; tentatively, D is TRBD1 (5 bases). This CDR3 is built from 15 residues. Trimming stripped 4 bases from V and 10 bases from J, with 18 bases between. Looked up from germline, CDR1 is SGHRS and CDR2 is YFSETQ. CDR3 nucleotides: TGCGCCAGCAGCGATGTGCAGGGCGGTCAGTCACCCCTCCACTTT. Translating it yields CASSDVQGGQSPLHF. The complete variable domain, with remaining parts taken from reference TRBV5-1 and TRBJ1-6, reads KAGVTQTPRYLIKTRGQQVTLSCSPISGHRSVSWYQQTPGQGLQFLFEYFSETQRNKGNFPGRFSGRQFSNSRSEMNVSTLELGDSALYLCASSDVQGGQSPLHFGNGTRLTVT.

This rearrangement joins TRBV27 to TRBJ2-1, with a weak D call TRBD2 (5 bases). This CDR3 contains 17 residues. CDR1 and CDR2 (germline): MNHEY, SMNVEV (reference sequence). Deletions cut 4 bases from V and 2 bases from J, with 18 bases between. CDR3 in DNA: TGTGCCAGCAGTTCTCTGCCAGTAGCGCGTCCCTACAATGAGCAGTTCTTC. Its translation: CASSSLPVARPYNEQFF.

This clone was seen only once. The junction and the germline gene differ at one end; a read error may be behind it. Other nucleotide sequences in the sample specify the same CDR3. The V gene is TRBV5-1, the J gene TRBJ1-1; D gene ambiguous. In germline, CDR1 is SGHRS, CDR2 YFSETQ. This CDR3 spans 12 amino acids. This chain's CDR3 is CASSSGNTEAFF. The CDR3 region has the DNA TGTGCCAGCAGCTCGGGGAACACTGAAGCTTTCTTT.

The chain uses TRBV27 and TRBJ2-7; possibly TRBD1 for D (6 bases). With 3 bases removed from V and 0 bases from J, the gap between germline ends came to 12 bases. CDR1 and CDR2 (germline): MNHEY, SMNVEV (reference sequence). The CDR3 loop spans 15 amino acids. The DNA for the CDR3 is TGTGCCAGCAGTTTTAGGGGGACCCTCTCCTACGAGCAGTACTTC. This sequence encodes CASSFRGTLSYEQYF.

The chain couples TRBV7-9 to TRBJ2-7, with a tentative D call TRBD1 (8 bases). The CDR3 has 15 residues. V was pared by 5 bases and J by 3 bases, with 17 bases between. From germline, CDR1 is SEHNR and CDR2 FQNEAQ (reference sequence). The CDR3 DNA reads TGTGCCAGCAGCCCTACAGGGGGGGTACTCTACGAGCAGTACTTC. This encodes CASSPTGGVLYEQYF.

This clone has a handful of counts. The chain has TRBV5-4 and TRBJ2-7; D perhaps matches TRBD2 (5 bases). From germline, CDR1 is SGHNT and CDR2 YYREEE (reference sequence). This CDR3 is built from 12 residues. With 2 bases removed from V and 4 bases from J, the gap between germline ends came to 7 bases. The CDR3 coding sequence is TGTGCCAGCAGCTTAAGGGAGTACGAGCAGTACTTC. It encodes CASSLREYEQYF.

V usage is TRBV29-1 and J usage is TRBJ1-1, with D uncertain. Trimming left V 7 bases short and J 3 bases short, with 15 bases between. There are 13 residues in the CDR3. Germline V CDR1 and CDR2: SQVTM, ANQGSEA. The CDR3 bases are TGCAGCGCTGCGGGTGCCGCGGACACTGAAGCTTTCTTT. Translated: CSAAGAADTEAFF.

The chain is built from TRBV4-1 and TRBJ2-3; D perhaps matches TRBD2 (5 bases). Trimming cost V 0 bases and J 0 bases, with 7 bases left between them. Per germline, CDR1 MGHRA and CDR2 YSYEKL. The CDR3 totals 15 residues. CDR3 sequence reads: CASSQDRGSTDTQYF. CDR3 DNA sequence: TGCGCCAGCAGCCAAGATCGGGGAAGCACAGATACGCAGTATTTT.